These 17 T cell receptor beta chains share one sample of origin, sequenced in a study of blood T cell repertoires in COVID-19. The method was immunoSEQ multiplex PCR; TCRdb's version includes in-frame clones alone and lacks a portion of them. This sample carries fewer than 300,000 clones, about four fifths of them seen once, and the ten largest clones take 8.5% to 9.5%. Source material: peripheral blood. Source of these receptors: a woman between 50 and 59 years old who had recovered from COVID-19.

The chain is built from TRBV5-8 and TRBJ2-7; D is perhaps TRBD2 (6 bases). Germline values: CDR1 SGHTS, CDR2 YDEGEE. The CDR3 totals 15 residues. V was clipped by 4 bases and J by 5 bases, with 19 bases between them. CDR3 in amino acids: CASSPTWRGRDEQYF. In DNA, the CDR3 is TGTGCCAGCAGCCCCACTTGGCGGGGTAGGGACGAGCAGTACTTC.

The V and J genes are TRBV2 and TRBJ1-1; D is unclear. Between the trimmed V and J ends, which lost 5 bases and 4 bases, there was a span of 11 bases. The germline gives CDR1 SNHLY, CDR2 FYNNEI. This CDR3 is 13 amino acids long. The CDR3: CASSTGWSTEAFF. Written as DNA, the CDR3 is TGTGCCAGCAGTACGGGTTGGAGCACTGAAGCTTTCTTT.

V is TRBV30 and J is TRBJ1-4; TRBD1 agrees at 12 bases. The CDR3 is 13 residues long. J was trimmed by 11 bases and V by 8 bases; bases with no gene match: 9. Looked up from germline, CDR1 is GTSNPN and CDR2 is SVGIG (reference sequence). CDR3 region: CAIPGQGAQKLFF. CDR3 in DNA: TGTGCCATACCGGGACAGGGGGCGCAGAAACTGTTTTTT.

CDR3 nucleotide sequence: TGTGCCAGCAGCTTAAGCGGGGGGTTCCTCACAGATACGCAGTATTTT. This encodes CASSLSGGFLTDTQYF. The chain uses TRBV7-2 and TRBJ2-3; 9 bases are shared with TRBD2. With 2 bases clipped from V and 2 bases from J, the junction kept 5 bases outside the gene matches. Looked up from germline, CDR1 is SGHTA and CDR2 is FQGNSA. This CDR3 is built from 16 residues.

The chain employs TRBV19 and TRBJ2-7; 7 bases are a match to TRBD1. Germline V gene lookup returns CDR1 LNHDA and CDR2 SQIVND (reference sequence). V lost 3 bases and J lost 2; bases outside the gene matches: 4. This CDR3 region has 14 residues. The CDR3 here is CASSILQGPYEQYF. DNA for the CDR3: TGTGCCAGTAGTATTTTACAGGGGCCCTACGAGCAGTACTTC.

The gene calls are TRBV7-2 and TRBJ2-1; 9 nucleotides align to TRBD2. In germline, CDR1 is SGHTA, CDR2 FQGNSA. This CDR3 has 16 residues. Trimming removed 6 bases from V and 9 bases from J; junction bases left unmatched: 15. The CDR3: CASSLQWRGGSPEQFF. The CDR3 DNA reads TGTGCCAGCAGTCTCCAATGGCGGGGGGGTTCCCCTGAGCAGTTCTTC.

This clone was recorded once. The chain joins TRBV5-5 to TRBJ1-5; D perhaps matches TRBD1 (5 bases). Trimming took 4 bases from V and 11 from J, leaving 22 bases between them. The CDR3 loop spans 15 amino acids. From germline, CDR1 is SGHKS and CDR2 YYEKEE (reference sequence). CDR3 nucleotide sequence: TGTGCCAGCAGCCCTGACAGAGCGGGCCCTCGGTCCCAGCATTTT. Translation: CASSPDRAGPRSQHF.

The chain uses TRBV5-1 and TRBJ2-2; D possibly corresponds to TRBD1 (5 bases). Trimming left V 4 bases short and J 5 bases short, with 15 bases between. The CDR3 totals 15 residues. The V gene's germline CDR1 is SGHRS and CDR2 YFSETQ. The CDR3 coding sequence is TGCGCCAGCAGCCAGACAGTCCTGGGTACCGGGGAGCTGTTTTTT. Translation: CASSQTVLGTGELFF.

The rearrangement joins TRBV7-9 to TRBJ2-7; D unresolved. The V and J ends lost 6 bases and 3 bases respectively, with 9 bases between them. CDR1 and CDR2 from the germline V gene are SEHNR and FQNEAQ (reference sequence). The CDR3 has 12 amino acids. The CDR3 sequence is CASSPTVYEQYF. In nucleotides, the CDR3 is TGTGCCAGCAGTCCTACAGTCTACGAGCAGTACTTC.

The chain combines TRBV3-1 (or the pseudogene TRBV3-2) with TRBJ1-5, with TRBD1 matching 8 bases. The germline gives CDR1 LGHDT, CDR2 YNNKEL (reference sequence). V lost 1 base, J lost 5 bases, and 28 bases stayed unmatched. The CDR3 length is 23 residues. CDR3 loop: CASSQAGEVSGQGGVGVYQPQHF. In nucleotides, the CDR3 is TGTGCCAGCAGCCAAGCGGGAGAGGTTTCAGGACAGGGTGGAGTGGGGGTTTATCAGCCCCAGCATTTT.

The chain links TRBV9 to TRBJ1-1, with 11 bases identical to TRBD1. V trimming: 5 bases; J trimming: 0 bases; junction bases outside the gene matches: 6. The length of the CDR3 is 16 residues. Germline V gene data show CDR1 as SGDLS and CDR2 as YYNGEE. CDR3 residues: CASRGQGDLMNTEAFF. The CDR3, as DNA: TGTGCCAGCAGGGGACAGGGGGATCTCATGAACACTGAAGCTTTCTTT.

The table lists this clone with a count of one. This chain uses TRBV30 with TRBJ2-1; tentatively, D is TRBD1 (5 bases). Germline V lookup: CDR1 GTSNPN, CDR2 SVGIG (reference sequence). V was pared by 3 bases and J by 15 bases, with 18 bases between. This CDR3 has 12 amino acids. The CDR3 DNA reads as TGTGCCTGGAGGCTACTCACAGGACACTGGTTCTTC. It encodes CAWRLLTGHWFF.

The chain links TRBV29-1 to TRBJ2-3, with 9 bases matching TRBD1. Losses at the gene ends were 3 bases for V and 0 bases for J; bases not matched to a gene: 13. Germline CDR1 reads SQVTM; CDR2 reads ANQGSEA. This CDR3 contains 18 residues. Here the CDR3 DNA reads TGCAGCGTTGATCGAGACAGGGGGTTAAGGGGGAGCACAGATACGCAGTATTTT. As protein: CSVDRDRGLRGSTDTQYF.

In this sample, this clone turned up once. The J gene is TRBJ2-1, the V gene TRBV3-1 (or the pseudogene TRBV3-2); 13 bases are shared with TRBD2. Germline V gene sequence: CDR1 LGHDT, CDR2 YNNKEL (reference sequence). The CDR3 sequence is 13 residues long. Trimming cost V 5 bases and J 12 bases; bases outside gene matches: 4. DNA of the CDR3: TGTGCCAGCAGCACCCGACTAGCGGGGGGGCAGTTCTTC. As protein: CASSTRLAGGQFF.

This sequence joins TRBV19 and TRBJ1-5; maybe TRBD1 (6 bases). Germline CDR1 LNHDA, CDR2 SQIVND (reference sequence). V lost 7 bases and J 4 bases, leaving 17 bases between the germline ends. The CDR3 length is 15 residues. The CDR3 DNA reads TGTGCCAGTAACTATGCACAGGGTCTGAATCAGCCCCAGCATTTT. Amino acids: CASNYAQGLNQPQHF.

The V and J genes are TRBV27 and TRBJ2-7; weak D call: TRBD1 (5 bases). Trimming took 6 bases from V and 0 from J, leaving 15 bases between them. The germline V gene has CDR1 MNHEY and CDR2 SMNVEV (reference sequence). CDR3 size: 15 residues. The CDR3 DNA sequence: TGTGCCAGCAGCGCCCGGACAACCAGCTCCTACGAGCAGTACTTC. Its protein product is CASSARTTSSYEQYF.

This sequence joins TRBV9 and TRBJ1-1; the D is unclear. Germline lookup yields CDR1 SGDLS and CDR2 YYNGEE. With 0 bases removed from V and 2 bases from J, the gap between germline ends came to 5 bases. The CDR3 totals 13 residues. The CDR3 DNA reads as TGTGCCAGCAGCGTAGCTAGTAACACTGAAGCTTTCTTT. Its protein product is CASSVASNTEAFF.